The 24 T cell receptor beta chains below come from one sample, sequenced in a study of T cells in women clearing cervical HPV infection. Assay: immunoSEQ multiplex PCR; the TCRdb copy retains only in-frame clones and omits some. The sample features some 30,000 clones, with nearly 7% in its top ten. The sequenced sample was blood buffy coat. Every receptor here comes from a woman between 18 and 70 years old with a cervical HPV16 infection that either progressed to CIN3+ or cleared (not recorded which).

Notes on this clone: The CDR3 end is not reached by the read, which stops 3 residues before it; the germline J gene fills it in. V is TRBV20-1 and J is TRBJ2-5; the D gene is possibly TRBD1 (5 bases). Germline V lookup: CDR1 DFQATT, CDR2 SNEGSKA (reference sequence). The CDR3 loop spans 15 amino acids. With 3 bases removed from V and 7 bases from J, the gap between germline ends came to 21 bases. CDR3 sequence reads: CSASLSRGTRGTQYF. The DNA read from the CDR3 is TGCAGTGCTAGTTTATCTAGGGGAACAAGAGGGACC.

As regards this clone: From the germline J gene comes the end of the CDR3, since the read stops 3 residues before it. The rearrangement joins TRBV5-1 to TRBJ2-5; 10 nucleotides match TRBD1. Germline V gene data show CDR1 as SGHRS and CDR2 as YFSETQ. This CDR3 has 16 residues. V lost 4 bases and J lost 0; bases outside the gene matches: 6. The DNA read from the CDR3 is TGCGCCAGCAGCCTCCGGACAGGGGGGAACCAAGAGACC. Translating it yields CASSLRTGGNQET. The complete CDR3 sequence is CASSLRTGGNQETQYF.

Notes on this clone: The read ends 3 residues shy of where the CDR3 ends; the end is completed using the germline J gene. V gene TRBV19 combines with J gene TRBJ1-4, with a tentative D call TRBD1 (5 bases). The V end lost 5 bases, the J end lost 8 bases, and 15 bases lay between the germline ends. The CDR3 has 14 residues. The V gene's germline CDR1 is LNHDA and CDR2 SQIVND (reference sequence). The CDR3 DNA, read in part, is TGTGCCAGTAGTTCTCCGGGGGTCGGGGAAAAA. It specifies CASSSPGVGEK. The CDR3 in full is CASSSPGVGEKLFF. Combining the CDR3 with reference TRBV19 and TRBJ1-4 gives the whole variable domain DGGITQSPKYLFRKEGQNVTLSCEQNLNHDAMYWYRQDPGQGLRLIYYSQIVNDFQKGDIAEGYSVSREKKESFPLTVTSAQKNPTAFYLCASSSPGVGEKLFFGSGTQLSVL.

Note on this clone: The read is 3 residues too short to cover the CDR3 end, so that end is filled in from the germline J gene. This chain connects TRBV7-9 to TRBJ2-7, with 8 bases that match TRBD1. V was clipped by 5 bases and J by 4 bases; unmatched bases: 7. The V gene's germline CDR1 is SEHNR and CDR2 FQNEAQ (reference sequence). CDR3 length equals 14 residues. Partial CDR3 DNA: TGTGCCAGCAGCCCAGACAGGGGTCCATACGAG. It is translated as CASSPDRGPYE. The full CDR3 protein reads CASSPDRGPYEQYF.

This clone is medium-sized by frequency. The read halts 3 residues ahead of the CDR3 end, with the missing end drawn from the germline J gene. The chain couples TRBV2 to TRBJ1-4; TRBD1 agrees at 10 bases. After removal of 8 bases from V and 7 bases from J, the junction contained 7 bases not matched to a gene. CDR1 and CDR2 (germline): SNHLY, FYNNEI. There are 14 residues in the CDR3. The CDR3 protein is CASERTGGFEKLFF. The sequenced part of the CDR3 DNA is TGTGCCAGCGAACGGACAGGGGGGTTTGAAAAA.

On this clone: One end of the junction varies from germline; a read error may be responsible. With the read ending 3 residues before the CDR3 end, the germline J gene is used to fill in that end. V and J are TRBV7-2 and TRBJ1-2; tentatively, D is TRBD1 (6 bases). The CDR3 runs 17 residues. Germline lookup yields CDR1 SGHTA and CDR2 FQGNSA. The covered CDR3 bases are TGTGCCAGCAGCCTAGCGAATACAGGGTGGCAAAACTATGGC. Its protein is CASSLANTGWQNYG. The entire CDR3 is CASSLANTGWQNYGYTF.

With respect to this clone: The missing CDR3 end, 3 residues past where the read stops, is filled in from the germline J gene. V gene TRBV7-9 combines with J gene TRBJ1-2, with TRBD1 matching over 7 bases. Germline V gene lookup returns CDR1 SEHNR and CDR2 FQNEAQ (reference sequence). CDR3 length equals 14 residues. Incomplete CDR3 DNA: TGTGCCAGCAGCCCACGACAGGGAACCCACGAC. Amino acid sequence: CASSPRQGTHD. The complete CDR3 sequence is CASSPRQGTHDYTF.

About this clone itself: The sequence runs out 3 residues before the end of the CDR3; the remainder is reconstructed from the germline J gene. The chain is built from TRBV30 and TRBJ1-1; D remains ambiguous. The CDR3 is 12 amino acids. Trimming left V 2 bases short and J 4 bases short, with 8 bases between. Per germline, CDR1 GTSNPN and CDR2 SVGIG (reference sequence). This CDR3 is CAWSPSRTEAFF. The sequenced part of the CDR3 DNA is TGTGCCTGGAGTCCGAGCCGCACTGAA.

The CDR3 loop reads CSARENPSGRNTIYF. The sequenced CDR3 bases are TGCAGTGCTAGAGAGAATCCCTCGGGGAGAAACACC. This chain uses TRBV20-1 with TRBJ1-3; D is unresolved. The read terminates 3 residues before the CDR3 end, so the remaining end is supplied by the germline J gene. The CDR3 has 15 residues. Germline V gives CDR1 DFQATT, CDR2 SNEGSKA (reference sequence). V was clipped by 0 bases and J by 5 bases, with 14 bases between them.

Partial CDR3 DNA: TGTGCCAGCAGCTTGTCAACACAGGGGGCATATGGT. Its protein is CASSLSTQGAYG. The full CDR3 is CASSLSTQGAYGQYF. The chain links TRBV7-9 to TRBJ2-4, with 9 nucleotides matching TRBD1. The read finishes 3 residues shy of the CDR3 end, and the germline J gene is used to complete it. The CDR3 sequence is 15 residues long. Germline values: CDR1 SEHNR, CDR2 FQNEAQ (reference sequence).

The covered CDR3 bases are TGTGCCAGTAGTGACTCCGGGACTAGCGGATACTACGAG. This gives the protein CASSDSGTSGYYE. The complete CDR3 protein is CASSDSGTSGYYEQYF. The rearrangement joins TRBV19 to TRBJ2-7; TRBD2 aligns across 11 bases. The read falls 3 residues short of the CDR3 end, and the missing part is taken from the germline J gene. V shed 5 bases and J 3 bases; nucleotides not matched to a gene: 9. The CDR3 consists of 16 residues. Germline values: CDR1 LNHDA, CDR2 SQIVND (reference sequence).

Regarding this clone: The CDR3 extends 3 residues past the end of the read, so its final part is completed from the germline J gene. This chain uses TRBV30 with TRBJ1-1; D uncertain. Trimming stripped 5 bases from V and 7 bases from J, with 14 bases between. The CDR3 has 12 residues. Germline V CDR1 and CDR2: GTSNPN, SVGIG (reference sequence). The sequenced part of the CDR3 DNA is TGTGCCTGGGATCGTTCTGCGTATGAA. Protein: CAWDRSAYE. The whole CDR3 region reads CAWDRSAYEAFF.

The CDR3 region is CASSLVASGGRDTQYF. CDR3 DNA (partial): TGTGCCAGCAGCTTAGTCGCTAGCGGGGGAAGAGATACG. The rearrangement joins TRBV13 to TRBJ2-3; 10 nucleotides line up with TRBD2. The read ends 3 residues early relative to the CDR3; the germline J gene fills the gap. The CDR3 covers 16 residues. CDR1 PRHDT and CDR2 FYEKMQ come from the germline V gene (reference sequence). The ends lost 1 base at V and 5 bases at J; junction bases unmatched: 6.

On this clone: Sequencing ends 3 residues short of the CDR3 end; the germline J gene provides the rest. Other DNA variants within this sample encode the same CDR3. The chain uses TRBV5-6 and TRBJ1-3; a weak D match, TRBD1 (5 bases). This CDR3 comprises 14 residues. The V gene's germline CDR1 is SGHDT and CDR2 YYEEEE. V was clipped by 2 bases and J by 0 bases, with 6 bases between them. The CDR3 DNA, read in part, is TGTGCCAGCAGCTTCAGGGACTCTGGAAACACC. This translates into CASSFRDSGNT. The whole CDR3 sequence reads CASSFRDSGNTIYF.

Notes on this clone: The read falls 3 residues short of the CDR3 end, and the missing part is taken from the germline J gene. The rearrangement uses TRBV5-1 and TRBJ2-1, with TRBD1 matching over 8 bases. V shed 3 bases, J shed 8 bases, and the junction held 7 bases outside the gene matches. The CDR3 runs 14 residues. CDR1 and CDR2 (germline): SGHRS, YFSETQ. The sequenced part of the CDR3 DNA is TGCGCCAGCAGCTCCCGGACAGGGTCCGATGAG. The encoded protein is CASSSRTGSDE. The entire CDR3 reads CASSSRTGSDEQFF.

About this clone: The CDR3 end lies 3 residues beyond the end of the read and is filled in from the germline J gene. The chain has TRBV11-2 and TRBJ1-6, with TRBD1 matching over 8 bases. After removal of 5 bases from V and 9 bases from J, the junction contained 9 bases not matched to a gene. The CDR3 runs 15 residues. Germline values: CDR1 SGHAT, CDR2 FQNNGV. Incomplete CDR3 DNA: TGTGCCAGCAGCAACGGACAGGGTTTGGCTTCACCC. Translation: CASSNGQGLASP. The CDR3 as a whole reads CASSNGQGLASPLHF.

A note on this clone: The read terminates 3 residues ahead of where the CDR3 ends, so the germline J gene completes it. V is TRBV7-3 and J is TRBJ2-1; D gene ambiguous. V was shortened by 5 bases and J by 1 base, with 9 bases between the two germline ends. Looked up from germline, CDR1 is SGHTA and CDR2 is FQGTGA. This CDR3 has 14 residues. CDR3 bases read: TGTGCCAGCAGCCCTGAGGTGTCCTACAATGAG. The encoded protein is CASSPEVSYNE. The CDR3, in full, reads CASSPEVSYNEQFF.

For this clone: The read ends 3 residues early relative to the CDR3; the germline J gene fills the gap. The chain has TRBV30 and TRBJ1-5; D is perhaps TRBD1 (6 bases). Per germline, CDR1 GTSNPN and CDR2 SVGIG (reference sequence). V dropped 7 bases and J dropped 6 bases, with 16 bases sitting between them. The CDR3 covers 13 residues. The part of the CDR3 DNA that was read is TGTGCCTTTGGACAGCAAAGTGTTCAGCCC. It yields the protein CAFGQQSVQP. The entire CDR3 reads CAFGQQSVQPQHF.

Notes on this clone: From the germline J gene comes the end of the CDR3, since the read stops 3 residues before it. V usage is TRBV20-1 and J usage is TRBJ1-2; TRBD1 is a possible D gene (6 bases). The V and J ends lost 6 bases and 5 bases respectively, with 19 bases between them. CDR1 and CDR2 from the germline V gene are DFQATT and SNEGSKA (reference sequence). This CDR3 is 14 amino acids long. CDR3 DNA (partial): TGCAGTGCGCCAGCCGGGGGGCAACGGTATGGC. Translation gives CSAPAGGQRYG. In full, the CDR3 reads CSAPAGGQRYGYTF.

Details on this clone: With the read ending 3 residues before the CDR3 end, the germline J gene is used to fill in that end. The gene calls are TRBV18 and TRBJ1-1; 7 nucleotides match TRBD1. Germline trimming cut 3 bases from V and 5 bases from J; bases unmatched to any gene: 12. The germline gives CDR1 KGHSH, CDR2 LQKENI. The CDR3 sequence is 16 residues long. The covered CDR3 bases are TGTGCCAGCTCACCCCAAACAAACAGGGGCCGGACTGAA. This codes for CASSPQTNRGRTE. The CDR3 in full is CASSPQTNRGRTEAFF.

The chain's CDR3 is CASSPRTGGVVKIGEAFF. The sequenced CDR3 bases are TGTGCCAGCTCACCGCGGACAGGGGGCGTCGTGAAAATTGGTGAA. The chain couples TRBV18 to TRBJ1-1, with 11 bases that match TRBD1. The CDR3 end falls 3 residues outside the read, so it is completed with the germline J gene. Germline values: CDR1 KGHSH, CDR2 LQKENI. V lost 3 bases and J lost 7; bases outside the gene matches: 16. The CDR3 length is 18 residues.

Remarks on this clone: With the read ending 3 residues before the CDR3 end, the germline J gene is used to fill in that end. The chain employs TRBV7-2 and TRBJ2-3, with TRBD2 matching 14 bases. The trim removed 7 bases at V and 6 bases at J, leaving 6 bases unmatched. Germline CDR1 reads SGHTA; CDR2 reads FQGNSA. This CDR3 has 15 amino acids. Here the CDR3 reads CASTATSGRADTQYF. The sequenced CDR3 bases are TGTGCCAGCACCGCGACTAGCGGGAGGGCCGATACG.

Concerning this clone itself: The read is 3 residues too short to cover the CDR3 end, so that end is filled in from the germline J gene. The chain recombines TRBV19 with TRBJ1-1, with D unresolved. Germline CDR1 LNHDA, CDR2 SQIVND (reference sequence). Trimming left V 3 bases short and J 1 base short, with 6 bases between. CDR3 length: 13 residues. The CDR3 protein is CASSISSNTEAFF. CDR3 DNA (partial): TGTGCCAGTAGTATTTCTTCGAACACTGAA.

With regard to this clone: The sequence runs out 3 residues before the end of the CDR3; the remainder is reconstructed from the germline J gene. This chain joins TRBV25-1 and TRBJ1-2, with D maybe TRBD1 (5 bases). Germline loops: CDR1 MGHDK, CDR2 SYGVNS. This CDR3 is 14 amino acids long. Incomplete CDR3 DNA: TGTGCCAGCAGTGAACCGGGGGGATTGGGAGGC. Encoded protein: CASSEPGGLGG. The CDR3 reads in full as CASSEPGGLGGYTF.